This entry describes one T cell receptor beta chain. This clone turned up a few times. It lacks a known antigen. Base qualities were left out, and no much larger clone turns up one base away. The High Capacity cDNA Reverse Transcription Kit was used to reverse transcribe all of the isolated RNA, meaning that expressed TCRB transcripts were what got sequenced. Deep immunoSEQ sequencing was performed on naive, central memory and regulatory T cell samples, with an average of around 3.5 million total reads per sample. Sorted cells were lysed in RLT buffer, and RNA was extracted using DNase-treated RNeasy Micro or Mini kits according to cell number. To prevent cross-contamination, every cell subset was processed on its own, while patient and healthy donor samples were processed together. TCRB sequences were amplified from cDNA with the immunoSEQ multiplex PCR, producing 87-bp fragments spanning the CDR3 region. Sequencing of the amplicons was done on the Illumina HiSeq platform. In the paper's pipeline: Synthetic template baselines were used to correct PCR bias computationally, reads within Hamming distance 2 were collapsed together, and singletons that could not be merged were discarded. By aligning reads against IMGT, V, D and J genes, CDR3 length, and insertions or deletions at six rearrangement sites were assigned. Within each subset, clonotype counts were normalized to the number of sorted cells before true diversity and Gini coefficients were calculated with the tcR R package. Repertoire sharing was quantified using the overlap coefficient calculated on TCRB nucleotide sequences. TCRdb holds this immuneACCESS table with in-frame rearrangements only. Some clones are missing; in checked studies, unresolved V genes explain under half, and the rest has no known cause. D and trimming come from the DNA, and the V and J calls and clone size come from that table. The sample includes more than 110,000 clones, with about 7% observed a single time. More than 1.1% of the sample rests with the top ten.

A single peripheral blood draw of about 120 mL on average was collected from each donor into heparinised tubes. A BD FACSAria II and a panel including CD45RO, CCR7, CD25, CD127, CD95 and CD27 were used to sort naive, central memory, regulatory and stem cell-like memory CD4+ T cells. All sorted populations exceeded 95% purity. PBMCs were isolated right away by Lymphoprep density gradient centrifugation and were stained directly, without culture. Samples were stained and sorted in pairs, with one healthy donor and one patient per experiment, so that batch effects were minimized. The data were obtained in a study of beta chain features in type 1 diabetes (dated by TCRdb to 2017 to 2018). In terms of the full investigation: Mean age, gender distribution, total cell number and subset yield were not different between patients and healthy donors. Across all samples, approximately 100 million sorted cells were examined, and cell number per subset correlated strongly with RNA yield. In the study, TCRB repertoires of sorted circulating CD4+ T cell subsets from recently diagnosed type 1 diabetes patients were compared with those of matched healthy donors. Regulatory and stem cell-like memory subsets were obtained from only 8 patients and about eight healthy donors, while naive and central memory subsets were obtained from all 30 or so donors. Summary of the overall study and its limitations: Type 1 diabetes patients showed a moderate but significant shortening of TCRB CDR3 length in all four CD4+ subsets. Because cDNA was sequenced instead of genomic DNA, activated cells with high expression could be over-represented, although the groups did not differ in activation or CD3 levels. Shorter templates might be favored by PCR, yet because patient and control samples were amplified and corrected together, any such skew would affect both groups equally. Because small numbers of individuals were included in the HLA sub-analyses, any influence of HLA type on TCRB rearrangement was left unresolved. Naive, central memory and regulatory TCRB repertoires appeared to be more similar among patients than among healthy donors. At VDJ recombination sites, type 1 diabetes patients had fewer insertions and more deleted nucleotides, which implies abnormalities in thymic rearrangement.

According to the germline V gene (reference sequence), CDR1 reads SGHAT and CDR2 reads FQDESV. At the junction V is shortened by 2 bases and J by 2 bases, with 14 bases in between. The CDR3 spans 16 residues, from the cysteine through the phenylalanine. The sequence is cut down to CDR3 DNA, 48 bases in frame from base 1. Sample: central memory CD4+ T cells from blood. The TCR comes from a woman in her 30s in good health. The V and J segments used are TRBV11-1 and TRBJ2-3; the best D guess is TRBD2, with 6 bases matching. The DNA sequence reads TGTGCCAGCAGCTTAAGTAGGAGGGCCGTCACAGATACGCAGTATTTT. Its product reads: CASSLSRRAVTDTQYF.